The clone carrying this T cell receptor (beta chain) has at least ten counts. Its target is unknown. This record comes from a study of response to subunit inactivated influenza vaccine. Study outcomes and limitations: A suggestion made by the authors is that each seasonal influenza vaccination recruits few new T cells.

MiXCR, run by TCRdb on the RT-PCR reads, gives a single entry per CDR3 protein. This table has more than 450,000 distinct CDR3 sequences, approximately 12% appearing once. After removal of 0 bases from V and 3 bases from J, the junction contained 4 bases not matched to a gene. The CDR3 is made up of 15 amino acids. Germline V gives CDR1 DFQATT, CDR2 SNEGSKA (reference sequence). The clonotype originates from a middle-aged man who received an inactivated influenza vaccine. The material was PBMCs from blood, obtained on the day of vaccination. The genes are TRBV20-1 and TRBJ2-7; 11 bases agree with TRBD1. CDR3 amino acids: CSARDRDRGDYEQYF. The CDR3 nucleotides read TGCAGTGCTAGAGACCGGGACAGGGGGGACTACGAGCAGTACTTC.